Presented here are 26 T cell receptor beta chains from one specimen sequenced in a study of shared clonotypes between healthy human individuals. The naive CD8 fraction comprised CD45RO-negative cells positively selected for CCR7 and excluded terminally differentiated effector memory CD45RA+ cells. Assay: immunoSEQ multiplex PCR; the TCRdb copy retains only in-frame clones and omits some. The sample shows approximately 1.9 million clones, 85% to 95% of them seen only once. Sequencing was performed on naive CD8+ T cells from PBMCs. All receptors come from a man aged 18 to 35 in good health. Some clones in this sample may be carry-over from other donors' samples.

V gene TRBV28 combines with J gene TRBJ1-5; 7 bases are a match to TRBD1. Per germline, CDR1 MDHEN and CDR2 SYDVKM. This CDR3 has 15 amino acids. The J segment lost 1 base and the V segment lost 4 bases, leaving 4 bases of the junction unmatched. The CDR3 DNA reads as TGTGCCAGCAGTTACCCGGGACAGAGCAATCAGCCCCAGCATTTT. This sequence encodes CASSYPGQSNQPQHF.

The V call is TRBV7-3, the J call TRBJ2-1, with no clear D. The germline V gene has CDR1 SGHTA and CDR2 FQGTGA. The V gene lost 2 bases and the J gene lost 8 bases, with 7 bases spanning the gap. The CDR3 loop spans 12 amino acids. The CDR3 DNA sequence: TGTGCCAGCAGCTTAGGGGTCTATGAGCAGTTCTTC. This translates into CASSLGVYEQFF.

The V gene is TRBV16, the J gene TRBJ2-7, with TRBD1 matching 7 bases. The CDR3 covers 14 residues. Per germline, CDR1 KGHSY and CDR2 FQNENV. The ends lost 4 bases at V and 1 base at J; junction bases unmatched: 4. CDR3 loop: CASSRGTVSYEQYF. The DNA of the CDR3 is TGTGCCAGCAGCCGAGGGACAGTTTCCTACGAGCAGTACTTC.

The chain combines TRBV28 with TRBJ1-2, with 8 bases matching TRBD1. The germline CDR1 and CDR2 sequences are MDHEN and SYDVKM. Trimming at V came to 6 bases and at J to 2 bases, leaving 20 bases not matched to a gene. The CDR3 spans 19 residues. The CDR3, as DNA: TGTGCCAGCAGAACAGCAGACCGGGACAGGCGATTGCTAAACTATGGCTACACCTTC. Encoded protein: CASRTADRDRRLLNYGYTF.

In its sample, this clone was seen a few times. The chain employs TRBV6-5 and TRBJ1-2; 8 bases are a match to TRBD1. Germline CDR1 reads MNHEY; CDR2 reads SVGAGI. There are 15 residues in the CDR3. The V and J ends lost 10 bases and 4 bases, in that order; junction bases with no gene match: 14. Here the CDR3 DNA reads TGTGCCACCCTCTCGCGGACAGGGACTGTCTATGGCTACACCTTC. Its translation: CATLSRTGTVYGYTF.

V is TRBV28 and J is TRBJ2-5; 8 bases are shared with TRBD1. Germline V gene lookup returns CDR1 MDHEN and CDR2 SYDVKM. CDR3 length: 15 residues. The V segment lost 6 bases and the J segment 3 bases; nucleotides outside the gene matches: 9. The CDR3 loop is CASSPYRGTKETQYF. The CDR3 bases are TGTGCCAGCAGCCCCTACAGGGGGACAAAAGAGACCCAGTACTTC.

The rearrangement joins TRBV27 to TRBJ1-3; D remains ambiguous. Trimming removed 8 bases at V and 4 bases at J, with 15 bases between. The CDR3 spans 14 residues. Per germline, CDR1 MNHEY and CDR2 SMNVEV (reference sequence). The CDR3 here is CASFTWAEGNTIYF. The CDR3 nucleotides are TGTGCCAGCTTTACCTGGGCAGAGGGAAACACCATATATTTT.

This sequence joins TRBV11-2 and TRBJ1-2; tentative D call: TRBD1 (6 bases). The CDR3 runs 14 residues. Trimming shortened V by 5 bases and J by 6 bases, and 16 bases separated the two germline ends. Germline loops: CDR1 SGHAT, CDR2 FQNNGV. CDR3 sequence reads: CASSTSGAGHGYTF. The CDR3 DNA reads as TGTGCCAGCAGCACCTCGGGGGCGGGGCATGGCTACACCTTC.

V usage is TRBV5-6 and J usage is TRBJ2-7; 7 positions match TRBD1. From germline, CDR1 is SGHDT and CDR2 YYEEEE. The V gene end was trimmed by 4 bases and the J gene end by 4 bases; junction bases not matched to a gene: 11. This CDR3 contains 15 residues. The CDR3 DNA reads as TGTGCCAGCAGCCCGGAGACAGGGCTTAAGTACGAGCAGTACTTC. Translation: CASSPETGLKYEQYF.

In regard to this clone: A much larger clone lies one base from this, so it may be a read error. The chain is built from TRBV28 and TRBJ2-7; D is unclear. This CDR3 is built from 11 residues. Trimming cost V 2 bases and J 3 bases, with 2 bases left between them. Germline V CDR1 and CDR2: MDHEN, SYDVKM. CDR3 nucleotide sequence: TGTGCCAGCAGTTTAGTCTACGAGCAGTACTTC. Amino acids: CASSLVYEQYF.

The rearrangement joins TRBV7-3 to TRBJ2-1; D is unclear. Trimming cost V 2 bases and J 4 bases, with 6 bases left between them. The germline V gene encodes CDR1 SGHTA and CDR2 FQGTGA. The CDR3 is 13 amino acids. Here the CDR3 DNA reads TGTGCCAGCAGCTTAGAGGCGTACAATGAGCAGTTCTTC. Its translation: CASSLEAYNEQFF.

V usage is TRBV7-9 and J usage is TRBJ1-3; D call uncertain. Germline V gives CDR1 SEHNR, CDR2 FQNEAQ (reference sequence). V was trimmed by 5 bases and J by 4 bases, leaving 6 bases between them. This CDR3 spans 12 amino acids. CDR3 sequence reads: CASSKNGNTIYF. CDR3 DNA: TGTGCCAGCAGCAAAAACGGAAACACCATATATTTT.

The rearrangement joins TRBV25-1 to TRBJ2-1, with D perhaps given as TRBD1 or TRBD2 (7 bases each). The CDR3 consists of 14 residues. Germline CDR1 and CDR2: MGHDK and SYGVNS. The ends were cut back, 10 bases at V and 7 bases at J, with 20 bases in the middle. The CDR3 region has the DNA TGTGCCAAGGGGGAGGGGGCAGAAACGAATGAGCAGTTCTTC. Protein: CAKGEGAETNEQFF.

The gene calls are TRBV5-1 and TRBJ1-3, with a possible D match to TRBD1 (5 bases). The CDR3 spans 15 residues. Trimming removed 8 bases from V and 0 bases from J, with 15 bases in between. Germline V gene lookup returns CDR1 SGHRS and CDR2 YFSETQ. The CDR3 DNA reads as TGCGCCAGTTCGGAGAGGGACTTCTCTGGAAACACCATATATTTT. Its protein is CASSERDFSGNTIYF. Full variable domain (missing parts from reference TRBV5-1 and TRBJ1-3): KAGVTQTPRYLIKTRGQQVTLSCSPISGHRSVSWYQQTPGQGLQFLFEYFSETQRNKGNFPGRFSGRQFSNSRSEMNVSTLELGDSALYLCASSERDFSGNTIYFGEGSWLTVV.

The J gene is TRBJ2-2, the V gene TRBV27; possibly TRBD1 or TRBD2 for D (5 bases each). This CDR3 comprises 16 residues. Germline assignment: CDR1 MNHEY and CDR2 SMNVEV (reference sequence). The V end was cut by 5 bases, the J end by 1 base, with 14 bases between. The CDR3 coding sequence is TGTGCCAGCAGTCACTCTCTGGGGGAGAACACCGGGGAGCTGTTTTTT. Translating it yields CASSHSLGENTGELFF.

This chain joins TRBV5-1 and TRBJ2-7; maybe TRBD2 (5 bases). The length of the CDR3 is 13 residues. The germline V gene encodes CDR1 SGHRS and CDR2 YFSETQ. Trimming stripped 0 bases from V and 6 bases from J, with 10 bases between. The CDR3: CASSLAKAGEQYF. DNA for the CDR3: TGCGCCAGCAGCTTGGCGAAGGCGGGCGAGCAGTACTTC.

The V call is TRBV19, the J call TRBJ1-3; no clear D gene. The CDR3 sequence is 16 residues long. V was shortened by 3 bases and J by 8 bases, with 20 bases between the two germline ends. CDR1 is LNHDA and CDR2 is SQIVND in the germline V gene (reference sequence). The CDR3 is CASSIVGFARTDTIYF. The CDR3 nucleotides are TGTGCCAGTAGTATTGTTGGGTTTGCCAGAACGGACACCATATATTTT.

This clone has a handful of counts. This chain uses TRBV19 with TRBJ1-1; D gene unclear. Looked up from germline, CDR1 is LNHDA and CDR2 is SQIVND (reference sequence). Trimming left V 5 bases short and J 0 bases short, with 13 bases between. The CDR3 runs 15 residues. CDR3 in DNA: TGTGCCAGTAGTCACGGTCCTACCTTGAACACTGAAGCTTTCTTT. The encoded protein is CASSHGPTLNTEAFF. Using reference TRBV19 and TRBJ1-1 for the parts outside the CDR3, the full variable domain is DGGITQSPKYLFRKEGQNVTLSCEQNLNHDAMYWYRQDPGQGLRLIYYSQIVNDFQKGDIAEGYSVSREKKESFPLTVTSAQKNPTAFYLCASSHGPTLNTEAFFGQGTRLTVV.

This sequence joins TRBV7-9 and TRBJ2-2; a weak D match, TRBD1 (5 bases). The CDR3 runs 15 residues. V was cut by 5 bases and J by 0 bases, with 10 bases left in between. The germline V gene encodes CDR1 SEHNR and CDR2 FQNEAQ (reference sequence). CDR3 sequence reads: CASSTPTANTGELFF. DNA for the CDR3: TGTGCCAGCAGCACCCCGACAGCGAACACCGGGGAGCTGTTTTTT. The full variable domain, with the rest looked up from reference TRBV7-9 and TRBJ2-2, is DTGVSQNPRHKITKRGQNVTFRCDPISEHNRLYWYRQTLGQGPEFLTYFQNEAQLEKSRLLSDRFSAERPKGSFSTLEIQRTEQGDSAMYLCASSTPTANTGELFFGEGSRLTVL.

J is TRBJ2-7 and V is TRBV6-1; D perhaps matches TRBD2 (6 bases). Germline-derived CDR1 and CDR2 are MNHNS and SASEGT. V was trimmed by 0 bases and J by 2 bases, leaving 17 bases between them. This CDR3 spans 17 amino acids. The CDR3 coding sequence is TGTGCCAGCAGTGAAGCGCTTTGGCTGACTAGTACCTACGAGCAGTACTTC. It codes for CASSEALWLTSTYEQYF.

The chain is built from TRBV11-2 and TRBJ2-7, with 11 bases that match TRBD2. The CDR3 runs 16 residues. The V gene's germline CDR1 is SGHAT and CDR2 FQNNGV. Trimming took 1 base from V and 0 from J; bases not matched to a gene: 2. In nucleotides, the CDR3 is TGTGCCAGCAGCTTAGGACTAGCGGGAACCTCCTACGAGCAGTACTTC. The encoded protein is CASSLGLAGTSYEQYF.

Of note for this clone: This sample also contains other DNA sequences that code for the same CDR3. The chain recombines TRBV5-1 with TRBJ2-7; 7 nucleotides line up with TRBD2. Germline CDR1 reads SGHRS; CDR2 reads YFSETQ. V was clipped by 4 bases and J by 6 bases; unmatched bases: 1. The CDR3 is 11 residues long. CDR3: CASSGGGEQYF. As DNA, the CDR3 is TGCGCCAGCAGCGGGGGGGGCGAGCAGTACTTC.

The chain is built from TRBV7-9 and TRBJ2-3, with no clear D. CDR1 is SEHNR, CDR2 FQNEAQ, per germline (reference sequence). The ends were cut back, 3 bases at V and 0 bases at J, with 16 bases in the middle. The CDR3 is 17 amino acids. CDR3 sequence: CASSFPPKRGSTDTQYF. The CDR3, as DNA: TGTGCCAGCAGCTTCCCCCCAAAGAGAGGTAGCACAGATACGCAGTATTTT.

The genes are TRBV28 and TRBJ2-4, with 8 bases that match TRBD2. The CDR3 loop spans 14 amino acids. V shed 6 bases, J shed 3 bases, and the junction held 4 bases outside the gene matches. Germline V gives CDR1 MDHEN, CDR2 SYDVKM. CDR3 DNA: TGTGCCAGCAGACTAGCGGATTTCAAAAACATTCAGTACTTC. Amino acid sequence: CASRLADFKNIQYF.

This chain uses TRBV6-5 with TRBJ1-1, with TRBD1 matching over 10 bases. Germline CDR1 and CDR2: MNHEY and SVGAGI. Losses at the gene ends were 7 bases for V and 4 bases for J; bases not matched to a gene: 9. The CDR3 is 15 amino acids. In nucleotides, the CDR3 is TGTGCCAGCACCCAGCCCCGGACAGGGGGCACTGAAGCTTTCTTT. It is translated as CASTQPRTGGTEAFF.

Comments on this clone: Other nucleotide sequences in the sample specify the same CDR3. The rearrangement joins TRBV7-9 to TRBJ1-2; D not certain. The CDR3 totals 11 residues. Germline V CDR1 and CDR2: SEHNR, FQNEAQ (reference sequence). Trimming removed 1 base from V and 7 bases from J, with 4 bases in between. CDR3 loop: CASSLGLGYTF. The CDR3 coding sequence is TGTGCCAGCAGCTTAGGGCTTGGCTACACCTTC.